The T cell receptor (beta chain) under discussion was sequenced for a study of T cells in Graves' hyperthyroidism and ophthalmopathy. This clonotype was found many times. The CDR3 length is 12 residues. Trimming removed 1 base at V and 4 bases at J, with 4 bases between. Germline V gives CDR1 MDHEN, CDR2 SYDVKM. Template material for amplifying TCR beta CDR3 regions consisted of RNA transcripts. The study used the HTBI primer set for a first-round RT-PCR of the TCR CDR3. TCRdb called the multiplex PCR reads again in MiXCR, with one record for every CDR3 protein. The table records hundreds of thousands of distinct CDR3 sequences, around 15% of them present only once.

V and J are TRBV28 and TRBJ1-1; unclear D gene. The specimen was blood. The origin of this receptor is a woman aged 40 to 50 with Graves' ophthalmopathy. CDR3 DNA: TGTGCCAGCAGTTTATCCGCCACTGAAGCTTTCTTT. This translates into CASSLSATEAFF. Looking up the rest from reference TRBV28 and TRBJ1-1 gives the full variable domain: DVKVTQSSRYLVKRTGEKVFLECVQDMDHENMFWYRQDPGLGLRLIYFSYDVKMKEKGDIPEGYSVSREKKERFSLILESASTNQTSMYLCASSLSATEAFFGQGTRLTVV.